The 8 T cell receptor beta chains below come from one sample, sequenced in a study of blood T cell repertoires in COVID-19. Sequenced by immunoSEQ multiplex PCR; TCRdb stores in-frame clones only, minus some. The sample has 120,000 to 150,000 clones; around four fifths are singletons. The sequenced sample was PBMCs or T cells enriched from blood (not recorded which). These receptors were obtained from a middle-aged woman who had recovered from COVID-19.

The genes are TRBV3-1 (or the pseudogene TRBV3-2) and TRBJ1-2; 7 bases are a match to TRBD1. This CDR3 region has 13 residues. J was trimmed by 8 bases and V by 4 bases; bases with no gene match: 7. CDR1 is LGHDT and CDR2 is YNNKEL in the germline V gene (reference sequence). The CDR3 nucleotides are TGTGCCAGCAGCCCCGGGACAGCTGGCGGCTACACCTTC. Its translation is CASSPGTAGGYTF.

CDR3 coding DNA: TGTGCCAGCAGCTCTGGGGGGGCCTACGAGCAGTACTTC. It is translated as CASSSGGAYEQYF. This sequence joins TRBV13 and TRBJ2-7; TRBD2 matches 7 bases. This CDR3 comprises 13 residues. Looked up from germline, CDR1 is PRHDT and CDR2 is FYEKMQ (reference sequence). V lost 4 bases to trimming and J lost 2 bases; unmatched junction nucleotides: 2.

The chain recombines TRBV19 with TRBJ2-7; D may be TRBD2 (5 bases). This CDR3 is 13 amino acids long. Per the germline V gene, CDR1 is LNHDA and CDR2 is SQIVND (reference sequence). V was trimmed by 4 bases and J by 4 bases, leaving 11 bases between them. CDR3 sequence: CASSTARGYEQYF. In DNA, the CDR3 is TGTGCCAGTAGTACTGCCCGGGGTTACGAGCAGTACTTC.

The chain has TRBV19 and TRBJ1-2; D may be TRBD1 (5 bases). The CDR3 sequence is 13 residues long. V lost 8 bases, J lost 4 bases, and 14 bases lay in between. Per germline, CDR1 LNHDA and CDR2 SQIVND (reference sequence). CDR3 in DNA: TGTGCCAGTCACCTCGTCCAGGGCTATGGCTACACCTTC. As protein: CASHLVQGYGYTF.

The chain is built from TRBV30 and TRBJ2-7; 9 positions match TRBD1. There are 14 residues in the CDR3. From germline, CDR1 is GTSNPN and CDR2 SVGIG (reference sequence). With V trimmed by 3 bases and J by 5 bases, 8 bases remained unmatched. DNA of the CDR3: TGTGCCTGGAGCCCTAACGACAGGGGGGACGAGCAGTACTTC. Amino acid sequence: CAWSPNDRGDEQYF.

This clone has only a few counts. The gene calls are TRBV30 and TRBJ2-2, with D tentatively TRBD2 (6 bases). Per the germline V gene, CDR1 is GTSNPN and CDR2 is SVGIG (reference sequence). The CDR3 is 15 residues long. V lost 0 bases, J lost 6 bases, and 14 bases lay in between. This CDR3 reads CAWSVGSGGPGELFF. The DNA for the CDR3 is TGTGCCTGGAGTGTTGGGTCCGGGGGTCCCGGGGAGCTGTTTTTT.

The chain employs TRBV6-1 and TRBJ1-1, with a weak D call TRBD1 (5 bases). The germline CDR1 and CDR2 sequences are MNHNS and SASEGT. Trimming took off 3 bases at V and 10 bases at J, with 15 bases between the two ends. The length of the CDR3 is 13 residues. The CDR3 bases are TGTGCCAGCAGTGAGCAGGGAGGGGAAGGAGCTTTCTTT. This translates into CASSEQGGEGAFF.

The chain couples TRBV7-3 to TRBJ1-5, with D perhaps matching TRBD1 (5 bases). This CDR3 is 15 amino acids long. CDR1 SGHTA and CDR2 FQGTGA come from the germline V gene. With 0 bases removed from V and 3 bases from J, the gap between germline ends came to 9 bases. CDR3 in DNA: TGTGCCAGCAGCTTAACGGGGGGGAACAATCAGCCCCAGCATTTT. It is translated as CASSLTGGNNQPQHF. The variable domain in full, completed from reference TRBV7-3 and TRBJ1-5, reads GAGVSQTPSNKVTEKGKYVELRCDPISGHTALYWYRQSLGQGPEFLIYFQGTGAADDSGLPNDRFFAVRPEGSVSTLKIQRTERGDSAVYLCASSLTGGNNQPQHFGDGTRLSIL.